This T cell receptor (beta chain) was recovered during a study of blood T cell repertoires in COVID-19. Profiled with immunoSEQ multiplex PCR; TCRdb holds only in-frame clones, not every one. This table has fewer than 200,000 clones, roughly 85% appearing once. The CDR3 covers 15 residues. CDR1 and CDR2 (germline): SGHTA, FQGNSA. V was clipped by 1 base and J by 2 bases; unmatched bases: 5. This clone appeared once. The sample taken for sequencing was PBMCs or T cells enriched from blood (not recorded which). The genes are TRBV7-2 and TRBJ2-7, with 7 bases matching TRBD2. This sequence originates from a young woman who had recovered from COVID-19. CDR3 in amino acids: CASSLDTAGTYEQYF. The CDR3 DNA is TGTGCCAGCAGCTTAGATACAGCGGGAACCTACGAGCAGTACTTC.